This T cell receptor beta chain was recorded in a study of blood T cell repertoires in COVID-19 (dated by TCRdb to about 2020). Regarding the complete study: Samples from collaborators originated in the United States, Italy and Spain and spanned both the acute and convalescent phases of COVID-19. The material from the prospective study consisted of cDNA or gDNA derived from T cells, B-cell-depleted T cells, or PBMCs. Subjects who had been exposed to COVID-19, were actively infected with it, or had recovered from it provided the deeply sampled blood TCRbeta repertoires that made up the dataset. The repertoires were released in a freely available public database intended as a resource for research on the immune response to SARS-CoV-2. Samples came from the ongoing ImmuneRACE study (first 160 participants) plus 1,254 subjects from 6 global collaborators. Sample metadata almost always included a de-identified subject ID, COVID-19 status, age in years and sex. Where available, HLA class I and class II types were taken from metadata supplied by the sample provider and were not determined by assay-based typing.

From the cysteine up to the phenylalanine, the CDR3 has a length of 14 residues. Only the CDR3 DNA stays, 42 bases, in frame from base 1. Here V drops 4 bases and J drops 4 bases, and the junction holds 5 bases not matched to any gene. The germline V gene supplies CDR1 MDHEN and CDR2 SYDVKM. About this clone: Its antigen target is currently unknown. No qualities accompany the bases; no much larger clone lies one base away.

TCRbeta CDR3 regions were amplified from genomic DNA using the immunoSEQ Assay, a bias-controlled multiplex PCR. The study's own analysis went as follows. Within the assay, amplification of reference gene primers was used to estimate how many nucleated cells each sample contained. Sequence reads were collapsed and filtered to measure the absolute abundance of every unique TCRbeta CDR3 rearrangement. For each sample, productive Simpson clonality was calculated as the square root of Simpson's diversity index across productive rearrangements. What TCRdb holds here is the immuneACCESS table cut down to in-frame rearrangements. Part of the clones is not present; checked against another copy, under half of the missing clones reflect an unresolved V gene, and the others are unexplained. The DNA gave D and trimming, while V, J and clone size come from that table. The sample data list over 75,000 clones, and approximately 90% of these were observed just once. The ten biggest clones cover 2.9% of the sample.

The collaborating institutions used their own protocols to collect whole blood in K2EDTA tubes. Collaborator samples were shipped for TCRbeta analysis as frozen whole blood, isolated PBMCs, or DNA extracted from either sample type. Results the study describes overall, beyond this receptor: How much clinical and demographic metadata was included differed by source and by participant, and the metadata was provided uncurated.

The rearranged segments are TRBV28 and TRBJ1-2; 8 middle bases align to TRBD1. The receptor's source is an elderly woman with acute or convalescent COVID-19. Sequencing was carried out using peripheral blood. The bases are TGTGCCAGCAGTTCGGGACAGGTCGGCTATGGCTACACCTTC. Its amino acids are CASSSGQVGYGYTF.